This T cell receptor (beta chain) was recorded in a study of shared clonotypes between healthy human individuals. Study as a whole: Aged 18 to 49, the donors were two women and a few men. Study results and caveats: Sequencing depth was expected to affect clonotype sharing among donors. Roughly 5% of naive CD4 clonotypes were common to several donors. At large depth, rarefaction still showed sorted-subset sequencing to be incomplete.

Comment on this clone: Its antigen is unknown.

The CDR3 covers 16 residues. Germline V gene data show CDR1 as KGHSH and CDR2 as LQKENI. The ends lost 1 base at V and 4 bases at J; junction bases unmatched: 5. The protocol was immunoSEQ multiplex PCR, while the TCRdb copy is restricted to in-frame clones and leaves out a portion. The repertoire holds roughly 2,300,000 clones, with roughly 92% as singletons. The chain couples TRBV18 to TRBJ2-2; TRBD1 aligns across 8 bases. Sequencing was performed on naive CD4+ T cells from PBMCs. Specified subset: CD45RA+ positively selected. The source is a man younger than 30 in good health. Some clones in this sample may be carry-over from other donors' samples. The CDR3 DNA sequence: TGTGCCAGCTCACCACGACGACAGGGGACCACCGGGGAGCTGTTTTTT. Its protein product is CASSPRRQGTTGELFF.